One and the same sample provided the 17 T cell receptor beta chains below, sequenced in a study of T cell responses to AZD1222 COVID-19 vaccine. Generated by immunoSEQ multiplex PCR, the TCRdb table keeps only in-frame clones and is missing some. The data show 120,000 or so clones, with roughly 90% seen just once and roughly 7% held by the top ten. Sequenced here: peripheral blood, sampled 28 days after the second AZD1222 dose. These receptors originate from an adult who received the AZD1222 COVID-19 vaccine.

V is TRBV2 and J is TRBJ2-5, with 9 bases aligning to TRBD2. Trimming removed 9 bases from V and 5 bases from J; junction bases left unmatched: 13. CDR1 is SNHLY, CDR2 FYNNEI, per germline. This CDR3 contains 15 residues. CDR3 nucleotides: TGTGCCAGAGGTGTCGAGCGGGGGGATGGGGAGACCCAGTACTTC. Encoded protein: CARGVERGDGETQYF.

The chain joins TRBV9 to TRBJ1-2, with a possible D match to TRBD1 (5 bases). Germline V gene sequence: CDR1 SGDLS, CDR2 YYNGEE. Trimming shortened V by 0 bases and J by 8 bases, and 17 bases separated the two germline ends. This CDR3 has 15 amino acids. DNA for the CDR3: TGTGCCAGCAGCGTAGTAAACAGGCCGAAGGAGGGCTACACCTTC. Amino acid sequence: CASSVVNRPKEGYTF.

In its sample, this clone was seen once. The chain carries TRBV4-3 and TRBJ1-2; a possible D gene is TRBD1 (5 bases). CDR3 length: 15 residues. Germline loops: CDR1 LGHNA, CDR2 YSLEER. Trimming left V 0 bases short and J 4 bases short, with 12 bases between. The DNA of the CDR3 is TGCGCCAGCAGCCAAGAAACAGGCCTTCTCTATGGCTACACCTTC. This translates into CASSQETGLLYGYTF.

This sequence joins TRBV10-3 and TRBJ1-2; 7 nucleotides align to TRBD1. The CDR3 consists of 12 residues. The trim removed 6 bases at V and 5 bases at J, leaving 3 bases unmatched. The germline CDR1 and CDR2 sequences are ENHRY and SYGVKD. As DNA, the CDR3 is TGTGCCATCAGAAGACAGGGTTATGGCTACACCTTC. Translation: CAIRRQGYGYTF.

This chain connects TRBV28 to TRBJ1-2, with TRBD1 as a possible D gene (6 bases). Germline CDR1 is MDHEN and CDR2 is SYDVKM. This CDR3 contains 14 residues. Trimming took off 7 bases at V and 0 bases at J, with 12 bases between the two ends. CDR3 loop: CASNQGIPNYGYTF. The CDR3 coding sequence is TGTGCCAGCAACCAGGGGATCCCTAACTATGGCTACACCTTC.

This clone was observed a few times. V is TRBV5-1 and J is TRBJ2-5; unclear D gene. CDR1 and CDR2 (germline): SGHRS, YFSETQ. CDR3 size: 15 residues. V shed 4 bases and J shed 5 bases, with 18 bases lying between them. CDR3 sequence (DNA): TGCGCCAGCAGCATTCATGGCGAACTGGGTGAGACCCAGTACTTC. Its translation: CASSIHGELGETQYF.

CDR3 in DNA: TGTGCCAGCAGCCCCGGACAGACAAAGTTTAAATTCAGCAATCAGCCCCAGCATTTT. It specifies CASSPGQTKFKFSNQPQHF. The V call is TRBV21-1, the J call TRBJ1-5; TRBD1 is the table's D call, not checked against the DNA. TRBV21-1 is classified as a pseudogene. This CDR3 comprises 19 residues.

The V and J genes are TRBV6-6 and TRBJ1-4; 12 bases map to TRBD1. This CDR3 has 16 amino acids. CDR1 is MNHNY, CDR2 SVGAGI, per germline (reference sequence). With 4 bases clipped from V and 2 bases from J, the junction kept 2 bases outside the gene matches. The CDR3 region is CASSSGQGATNEKLFF. The CDR3 region has the DNA TGTGCCAGCAGTTCGGGACAGGGGGCGACTAATGAAAAACTGTTTTTT.

J is TRBJ1-2 and V is TRBV6-5; 7 nucleotides agree with TRBD1. Germline V gene lookup returns CDR1 MNHEY and CDR2 SVGAGI. Unmatched junction bases numbered 8, after V lost 6 bases and J lost 4 bases. The CDR3 length is 14 residues. CDR3 loop: CASSRGQEIYGYTF. CDR3 DNA sequence: TGTGCCAGCAGCCGCGGACAGGAGATCTATGGCTACACCTTC.

J is TRBJ2-5 and V is TRBV5-1; TRBD1 might be the D (5 bases). Trimming took 0 bases from V and 1 from J, leaving 7 bases between them. Germline V gives CDR1 SGHRS, CDR2 YFSETQ. CDR3 length equals 14 residues. The CDR3 nucleotides read TGCGCCAGCAGCTTGGGACAGCGCCAAGAGACCCAGTACTTC. Its translation is CASSLGQRQETQYF.

The chain combines TRBV30 with TRBJ2-7; D not resolved. Germline assignment: CDR1 GTSNPN and CDR2 SVGIG (reference sequence). The V end lost 3 bases, the J end lost 3 bases, and 15 bases lay between the germline ends. This CDR3 spans 14 amino acids. The CDR3 DNA reads as TGTGCCTGGAGACACCCAACCCCCTACTACGAGCAGTACTTC. Encoded protein: CAWRHPTPYYEQYF.

V gene TRBV5-8 combines with J gene TRBJ1-5; 8 nucleotides agree with TRBD1. The V segment lost 0 bases and the J segment 6 bases; nucleotides outside the gene matches: 5. The CDR3 consists of 15 residues. The germline gives CDR1 SGHTS, CDR2 YDEGEE. This CDR3 reads CASSLGPGGLQPQHF. CDR3 DNA: TGTGCCAGCAGCTTGGGGCCAGGGGGCCTTCAGCCCCAGCATTTT.

This clone was seen just once. The rearrangement joins TRBV28 to TRBJ2-7; no firm D call. CDR3 length equals 11 residues. The ends were cut back, 2 bases at V and 6 bases at J, with 5 bases in the middle. Germline CDR1 and CDR2: MDHEN and SYDVKM. The CDR3 is CASSLSREQYF. In nucleotides, the CDR3 is TGTGCCAGCAGTTTAAGTCGCGAGCAGTACTTC.

The chain employs TRBV7-3 and TRBJ1-5; D remains ambiguous. The CDR3 length is 13 residues. Germline V gene data show CDR1 as SGHTA and CDR2 as FQGTGA. The V end lost 3 bases, the J end lost 7 bases, and 10 bases lay between the germline ends. The CDR3: CASSFIPGQPQHF. In DNA, the CDR3 is TGTGCCAGCAGCTTCATCCCGGGGCAGCCCCAGCATTTT.

The J gene is TRBJ2-6, the V gene TRBV4-1; D might be TRBD1 (5 bases). The CDR3 covers 19 residues. The germline V and J ends were trimmed by 1 base and 0 bases, with 16 bases remaining between them. CDR1 and CDR2 from the germline V gene are MGHRA and YSYEKL. The CDR3, as DNA: TGCGCCAGCAGCCAAGCAAAGGGGCCCCGTAGCTCTGGGGCCAACGTCCTGACTTTC. The encoded protein is CASSQAKGPRSSGANVLTF.

This chain joins TRBV19 and TRBJ1-5; D remains ambiguous. Between the trimmed V and J ends, which lost 10 bases and 7 bases, there was a span of 11 bases. The CDR3 spans 11 residues. Looked up from germline, CDR1 is LNHDA and CDR2 is SQIVND (reference sequence). CDR3 sequence (DNA): TGTGCCACGGGCGCCTGGCAGCCCCAGCATTTT. It yields the protein CATGAWQPQHF.

This rearrangement joins TRBV7-6 to TRBJ2-5; the match to TRBD1 covers 7 bases. V dropped 1 base and J dropped 5; count of bases not matched to a gene: 7. The CDR3 contains 15 residues. Germline assignment: CDR1 SGHVS and CDR2 FNYEAQ. This CDR3 is CASSLVRQGEETQYF. The CDR3 region has the DNA TGTGCCAGCAGCTTAGTTAGGCAGGGGGAGGAGACCCAGTACTTC.